The entry below describes one TCR beta chain. As yet, its antigen is unknown. CDR3 length: 15 residues. Trimming removed 1 base at V and 3 bases at J, with 13 bases between. CDR1 is MGHRA, CDR2 YSYEKL, per germline. MiXCR was run by TCRdb on the 5' RACE reads, yielding one entry per CDR3 protein. Of some 300,000 distinct CDR3 sequences listed, about 12% are singletons. The data are from a study of identical twins. Study results and caveats: There is a chance that invariant MAIT and iNKT cells partially muddied zero-insertion analyses. Beta out-of-frame sequences displayed a weaker excess of sharing between twins. Memory repertoires showed no such pattern, whereas abundant cord blood beta clonotypes carried fewer insertions.

The sample was also reused in another study, on yellow fever vaccine responses in identical twins.

Input material: CD8+ T cells sorted from blood. The chain has TRBV4-1 and TRBJ2-7; tentatively, D is TRBD2 (6 bases). The origin of this receptor is a woman under 30 in good health. CDR3 nucleotides: TGCGCCAGCAGCCAAGTTCGCGGGACCCTCTACGAGCAGTACTTC. Translated: CASSQVRGTLYEQYF.